Presented here are 27 T cell receptor beta chains from one specimen sequenced in a study of blood T cell repertoires in COVID-19. TCRdb's copy holds only in-frame clones and misses some; the assay was immunoSEQ multiplex PCR. The repertoire holds fewer than 350,000 clones, roughly 86% seen once, with 2% to 2.5% in the top ten. The sample comprised peripheral blood. All receptors derive from a woman aged 25 to 39 who had recovered from COVID-19.

This clone occurred once. The rearrangement links TRBV27 to TRBJ1-1; the match to TRBD1 covers 7 bases. This CDR3 contains 16 residues. Per the germline V gene, CDR1 is MNHEY and CDR2 is SMNVEV (reference sequence). The junction had 17 bases not matched to a gene; V was cut back by 2 bases and J by 11 bases. CDR3 DNA sequence: TGTGCCAGCAGTTTAGCTGCCGGGACAGCCCCCGCATCGGCTTTCTTT. Its protein is CASSLAAGTAPASAFF.

The sample holds a few counts of this clone. In DNA, the CDR3 is TGTGCCAGTTCCGGGACAGCAACTAATGAAAAACTGTTTTTT. It yields the protein CASSGTATNEKLFF. The rearrangement joins TRBV19 to TRBJ1-4, with 7 positions matching TRBD1. CDR1 and CDR2 from the germline V gene are LNHDA and SQIVND (reference sequence). CDR3 length equals 14 residues. Trimming removed 8 bases from V and 0 bases from J; junction bases left unmatched: 3. The full variable domain, its missing parts supplied by reference TRBV19 and TRBJ1-4, is DGGITQSPKYLFRKEGQNVTLSCEQNLNHDAMYWYRQDPGQGLRLIYYSQIVNDFQKGDIAEGYSVSREKKESFPLTVTSAQKNPTAFYLCASSGTATNEKLFFGSGTQLSVL.

The rearrangement uses TRBV7-9 and TRBJ2-1; D unclear. Germline V gene sequence: CDR1 SEHNR, CDR2 FQNEAQ (reference sequence). The CDR3 is made up of 11 amino acids. V lost 5 bases and J lost 6, with 5 bases in between. The chain's CDR3 is CASSLFNEQFF. The CDR3 nucleotides read TGTGCCAGCAGCCTCTTCAATGAGCAGTTCTTC.

The gene calls are TRBV6-5 and TRBJ1-2, with 7 bases fitting TRBD1. CDR1 and CDR2 from the germline V gene are MNHEY and SVGAGI. V shed 6 bases and J 4 bases; nucleotides not matched to a gene: 2. CDR3 size: 12 residues. The CDR3 coding sequence is TGTGCCAGCAGCGGACAGGCCTATGGCTACACCTTC. Encoded protein: CASSGQAYGYTF.

V gene TRBV25-1 combines with J gene TRBJ2-2, with a weak D call TRBD2 (6 bases). This CDR3 has 13 amino acids. V was pared by 8 bases and J by 3 bases, with 10 bases between. The germline V gene has CDR1 MGHDK and CDR2 SYGVNS. CDR3 protein: CASLRGDTGELFF. The CDR3 DNA follows: TGTGCCAGCCTCCGCGGGGACACCGGGGAGCTGTTTTTT.

The rearrangement uses TRBV3-1 (or the pseudogene TRBV3-2) and TRBJ1-2; D possibly corresponds to TRBD1 (5 bases). Germline lookup yields CDR1 LGHDT and CDR2 YNNKEL (reference sequence). CDR3 length equals 15 residues. V was trimmed by 2 bases and J by 4 bases, leaving 14 bases between them. The chain's CDR3 is CASSQSAGSGYGYTF. The CDR3 DNA sequence: TGTGCCAGCAGCCAATCGGCAGGGTCTGGCTATGGCTACACCTTC.

This chain uses TRBV11-3 with TRBJ1-3, with D hard to call. Germline V gives CDR1 SGHNT, CDR2 YENEEA. CDR3 length: 15 amino acids. V lost 3 bases to trimming and J lost 0 bases, with 9 bases between them. The CDR3 protein is CASSLTGSSGNTIYF. Written as DNA, the CDR3 is TGTGCCAGCAGCTTGACGGGATCCTCTGGAAACACCATATATTTT.

The J gene is TRBJ2-7, the V gene TRBV20-1, with D maybe TRBD2 (6 bases). The V gene lost 3 bases and the J gene lost 5 bases, with 8 bases spanning the gap. The CDR3 runs 11 residues. Germline V gives CDR1 DFQATT, CDR2 SNEGSKA (reference sequence). As DNA, the CDR3 is TGCAGTGCTAGTCCGGGGGACGAGCAGTACTTC. This encodes CSASPGDEQYF.

The chain combines TRBV6-5 with TRBJ2-7, with 7 bases fitting TRBD1. V lost 5 bases, J lost 1 base, and 2 bases stayed unmatched. The germline CDR1 and CDR2 sequences are MNHEY and SVGAGI. This CDR3 has 13 amino acids. CDR3 nucleotides: TGTGCCAGCAGTCGACAGGGATCCTACGAGCAGTACTTC. Residues: CASSRQGSYEQYF.

CDR3 nucleotides: TGTGCCAGCAGTTCGGACAGAAGTAATTCGAACACCGGGGAGCTGTTTTTT. Protein sequence: CASSSDRSNSNTGELFF. The chain recombines TRBV2 with TRBJ2-2; a possible D gene is TRBD1 (6 bases). The CDR3 contains 17 residues. Per germline, CDR1 SNHLY and CDR2 FYNNEI. Trimming stripped 5 bases from V and 0 bases from J, with 16 bases between.

The chain joins TRBV6-5 to TRBJ1-1, with 12 nucleotides matching TRBD1. Germline V gene data show CDR1 as MNHEY and CDR2 as SVGAGI. The CDR3 loop spans 14 amino acids. V dropped 5 bases and J dropped 5; count of bases not matched to a gene: 3. CDR3 residues: CASSRDRGHTEAFF. CDR3 DNA: TGTGCCAGCAGTCGGGACAGGGGGCATACTGAAGCTTTCTTT.

The chain joins TRBV3-1 (or the pseudogene TRBV3-2) to TRBJ2-3; 9 bases are a match to TRBD2. Losses at the gene ends were 4 bases for V and 3 bases for J; bases not matched to a gene: 8. The CDR3 loop spans 16 amino acids. Germline V CDR1 and CDR2: LGHDT, YNNKEL (reference sequence). The CDR3 nucleotides read TGTGCCAGCAGCCTCTTAGCGGGAGAGTGGACAGATACGCAGTATTTT. It translates to CASSLLAGEWTDTQYF.

This chain uses TRBV3-1 (or the pseudogene TRBV3-2) with TRBJ1-2, with TRBD1 matching over 9 bases. Losses at the gene ends were 0 bases for V and 4 bases for J; bases not matched to a gene: 3. CDR3 size: 15 residues. Germline V gene sequence: CDR1 LGHDT, CDR2 YNNKEL (reference sequence). CDR3 in DNA: TGTGCCAGCAGCCAAGACACGGGACAGGGCTATGGCTACACCTTC. Translated: CASSQDTGQGYGYTF.

The rearrangement links TRBV13 to TRBJ1-1, with D uncertain. The CDR3 has 13 amino acids. Germline V CDR1 and CDR2: PRHDT, FYEKMQ (reference sequence). Trimming removed 8 bases from V and 1 base from J, with 11 bases in between. CDR3 in DNA: TGTGCCAGCGCGCCCCTTCCGAACACTGAAGCTTTCTTT. It encodes CASAPLPNTEAFF.

The chain combines TRBV11-2 with TRBJ2-1; 8 positions agree with TRBD2. After removal of 5 bases from V and 9 bases from J, the junction contained 18 bases not matched to a gene. CDR1 and CDR2 (germline): SGHAT, FQNNGV. CDR3 length equals 17 residues. The CDR3 protein is CASSPGDDGRAGGEQFF. The CDR3 DNA reads TGTGCCAGCAGCCCAGGCGATGACGGGAGGGCCGGGGGTGAGCAGTTCTTC.

The chain employs TRBV5-1 and TRBJ1-1; 7 positions match TRBD1. CDR3 length: 11 amino acids. CDR1 and CDR2 (germline): SGHRS, YFSETQ. V trimming: 3 bases; J trimming: 8 bases; junction bases outside the gene matches: 1. The CDR3 reads CASSSTGEAFF. As DNA, the CDR3 is TGCGCCAGCAGCTCGACAGGGGAAGCTTTCTTT.

The chain combines TRBV7-2 with TRBJ2-1; 10 nucleotides align to TRBD2. The V and J ends lost 3 bases and 5 bases, in that order; junction bases with no gene match: 4. The CDR3 extends over 15 amino acids. The germline CDR1 and CDR2 sequences are SGHTA and FQGNSA. The CDR3 protein is CASSFSGGINNEQFF. The DNA of the CDR3 is TGTGCCAGCAGCTTTAGCGGGGGGATAAACAATGAGCAGTTCTTC.

This clone was counted a single time. V usage is TRBV5-4 and J usage is TRBJ2-1; TRBD1 matches 7 bases. The CDR3 totals 13 residues. Germline lookup yields CDR1 SGHNT and CDR2 YYREEE (reference sequence). J lost 6 bases, V lost 4 bases, and 4 bases had no gene match. In nucleotides, the CDR3 is TGTGCCAGCAGCCAACAGGGGAGCAATGAGCAGTTCTTC. Translated: CASSQQGSNEQFF.

CDR3: CASKKTGVEQYF. The DNA for the CDR3 is TGTGCCAGCAAAAAGACAGGGGTTGAGCAGTACTTC. This sequence joins TRBV28 and TRBJ2-7; 8 bases line up with TRBD1. The ends lost 7 bases at V and 7 bases at J; junction bases unmatched: 6. Germline assignment: CDR1 MDHEN and CDR2 SYDVKM. This CDR3 has 12 residues.

V is TRBV15 and J is TRBJ1-5; 8 bases are a match to TRBD1. With 3 bases clipped from V and 1 base from J, the junction kept 11 bases outside the gene matches. Per the germline V gene, CDR1 is LNHNV and CDR2 is YYDKDF (reference sequence). The CDR3 is 18 amino acids. This CDR3 is CATSSGQGGGWSNQPQHF. The CDR3 DNA reads as TGTGCCACCAGCAGTGGACAGGGAGGGGGTTGGAGCAATCAGCCCCAGCATTTT.

In nucleotides, the CDR3 is TGTGCCAGCAGTTTTCGGGGTGCACTCTCCTACGAGCAGTACTTC. Its translation: CASSFRGALSYEQYF. The rearrangement joins TRBV28 to TRBJ2-7; a possible D gene is TRBD2 (5 bases). CDR1 is MDHEN and CDR2 is SYDVKM in the germline V gene. The CDR3 consists of 15 residues. V shed 3 bases and J shed 0 bases, with 12 bases lying between them. The whole variable domain, filled in from reference TRBV28 and TRBJ2-7, reads DVKVTQSSRYLVKRTGEKVFLECVQDMDHENMFWYRQDPGLGLRLIYFSYDVKMKEKGDIPEGYSVSREKKERFSLILESASTNQTSMYLCASSFRGALSYEQYFGPGTRLTVT.

The chain employs TRBV5-6 and TRBJ1-1, with D possibly matching TRBD1 (6 bases). Germline V lookup: CDR1 SGHDT, CDR2 YYEEEE. This CDR3 is built from 14 residues. Trimming removed 3 bases at V and 2 bases at J, with 11 bases between. Here the CDR3 reads CASSWTDANTEAFF. The DNA of the CDR3 is TGTGCCAGCAGCTGGACAGACGCTAACACTGAAGCTTTCTTT.

The V and J genes are TRBV6-1 and TRBJ1-1; D is unresolved. This CDR3 is built from 12 residues. CDR1 is MNHNS and CDR2 is SASEGT in the germline V gene. Between the trimmed V and J ends, which lost 1 base and 7 bases, there was a span of 7 bases. Here the CDR3 reads CASSEVTFEAFF. CDR3 in DNA: TGTGCCAGCAGTGAAGTAACATTTGAAGCTTTCTTT.

This clone has just one count. The V call is TRBV10-3, the J call TRBJ1-1; TRBD1 might be the D (6 bases). V was pared by 6 bases and J by 2 bases, with 13 bases between. This CDR3 is built from 14 residues. Germline V gives CDR1 ENHRY, CDR2 SYGVKD. CDR3 DNA: TGTGCCATCAGACCGGACAGTAGCAACACTGAAGCTTTCTTT. Translating gives CAIRPDSSNTEAFF.

This chain connects TRBV3-1 (or the pseudogene TRBV3-2) to TRBJ1-1; 8 positions match TRBD1. Germline V gene data show CDR1 as LGHDT and CDR2 as YNNKEL (reference sequence). J gave up 3 bases and V 1 base, and 10 bases lay outside the gene matches. This CDR3 is built from 17 residues. The CDR3 nucleotides read TGTGCCAGCAGCCAAGGCCCGACAGGGGACAGACACACTGAAGCTTTCTTT. This gives the protein CASSQGPTGDRHTEAFF.

The chain couples TRBV7-9 to TRBJ2-7, with 11 bases aligning to TRBD1. The CDR3 covers 14 residues. V dropped 6 bases and J dropped 3; count of bases not matched to a gene: 4. The germline gives CDR1 SEHNR, CDR2 FQNEAQ (reference sequence). The CDR3, as DNA: TGTGCCAGCAGGTCGGGACAGGGGGTCTACGAGCAGTACTTC. As protein: CASRSGQGVYEQYF.

The chain combines TRBV5-1 with TRBJ2-7, with 8 bases lining up with TRBD2. Germline CDR1 is SGHRS and CDR2 is YFSETQ. The CDR3 has 15 amino acids. Trimming at V came to 4 bases and at J to 3 bases, leaving 9 bases not matched to a gene. CDR3 in DNA: TGCGCCAGCAGCGGCGGGGGGACTAGAGGCTACGAGCAGTACTTC. This translates into CASSGGGTRGYEQYF.